One sample yielded the 23 T cell receptor beta chains listed below, sequenced in a study of CD8+CD57+ T cells in acquired aplastic anemia. TCR beta VDJ combinations and CDR3 sequences were profiled from genomic DNA. MiXCR was run by TCRdb on the reads, yielding one entry per CDR3 protein. The table lists roughly 190,000 distinct CDR3 sequences, 48% of them singletons. In patients chosen for sequencing, flow cytometry had shown CD8+CD57+ cell expansion. The sequencing sample was made of sorted CD4+, CD8+, or CD8+CD57+ T cells (not recorded which) from PBMCs. The origin of the receptors is a human donor with aplastic anemia.

The gene calls are TRBV25-1 and TRBJ2-7; 7 nucleotides agree with TRBD1. CDR3 length: 14 amino acids. After removal of 4 bases from V and 5 bases from J, the junction contained 8 bases not matched to a gene. The germline V gene encodes CDR1 MGHDK and CDR2 SYGVNS. The CDR3 reads CASSVRDRVNEQYF. The CDR3 region has the DNA TGTGCCAGCAGTGTGCGAGACAGGGTGAACGAGCAGTACTTC.

The V gene is TRBV19, the J gene TRBJ1-2; D gene unclear. The CDR3 sequence is 13 residues long. Germline-derived CDR1 and CDR2 are LNHDA and SQIVND (reference sequence). V lost 4 bases, J lost 6 bases, and 12 bases lay in between. The CDR3 region has the DNA TGTGCCAGTAGTAGGTGGGAGAGGCATGGCTACACCTTC. It encodes CASSRWERHGYTF.

CDR3 nucleotides: TGTGCCAGCAGTCAGACGACAGGGGGTAATGGCTACACCTTC. Translation: CASSQTTGGNGYTF. The chain recombines TRBV2 with TRBJ1-2; 9 bases are a match to TRBD1. Per the germline V gene, CDR1 is SNHLY and CDR2 is FYNNEI. The junction had 7 bases not matched to a gene; V was cut back by 5 bases and J by 6 bases. CDR3 length: 14 amino acids.

This chain uses TRBV25-1 with TRBJ1-4; TRBD1 is a possible D gene (6 bases). CDR3 length: 15 residues. Between the trimmed V and J ends, which lost 2 bases and 0 bases, there was a span of 7 bases. The V gene's germline CDR1 is MGHDK and CDR2 SYGVNS. CDR3 in DNA: TGTGCCAGCAGTGAAGCAGGGGCAACTAATGAAAAACTGTTTTTT. Amino acids: CASSEAGATNEKLFF.

This clonotype has a count of ten or more. The V gene is TRBV11-1, the J gene TRBJ1-2; no reliable D call. This CDR3 is built from 14 residues. The germline V and J ends were trimmed by 2 bases and 3 bases, with 10 bases remaining between them. Germline V gives CDR1 SGHAT, CDR2 FQDESV (reference sequence). CDR3: CASSLFSGDYGYTF. The CDR3 nucleotides read TGTGCCAGCAGCTTATTTTCCGGGGACTATGGCTACACCTTC.

This chain connects TRBV20-1 to TRBJ2-1; D is unclear. The CDR3 covers 12 residues. Trimming cost V 0 bases and J 9 bases, with 9 bases left between them. Germline V gene lookup returns CDR1 DFQATT and CDR2 SNEGSKA (reference sequence). In nucleotides, the CDR3 is TGCAGTGCTAGAGATTTTAAGAGTGAGCAGTTCTTC. Protein product: CSARDFKSEQFF.

This clonotype came up a few times. This may arise from a read error, as a much more abundant clone is one base away. This chain links TRBV5-1 with TRBJ2-7; D is ambiguous. This CDR3 has 15 residues. The V gene's germline CDR1 is SGHRS and CDR2 YFSETQ. Trimming shortened V by 1 base and J by 6 bases, and 17 bases separated the two germline ends. The CDR3 is CASSLFLGSSPEQYF. CDR3 DNA sequence: TGCGCCAGCAGCTTGTTTCTCGGCTCTTCTCCCGAGCAGTACTTC.

The rearrangement links TRBV9 to TRBJ1-2; D possibly corresponds to TRBD1 (5 bases). The length of the CDR3 is 16 residues. Trimming took off 2 bases at V and 8 bases at J, with 22 bases between the two ends. Germline CDR1 is SGDLS and CDR2 is YYNGEE. The CDR3 region has the DNA TGTGCCAGCAGCGTGGATGAGGGACCGCGCAATGGGGGCTACACCTTC. Translating it yields CASSVDEGPRNGGYTF.

Only a few counts were recorded for this clonotype. This rearrangement joins TRBV20-1 to TRBJ1-5, with TRBD1 identical over 7 bases. After removal of 2 bases from V and 6 bases from J, the junction contained 1 base not matched to a gene. The CDR3 is 12 amino acids. Per germline, CDR1 DFQATT and CDR2 SNEGSKA (reference sequence). The CDR3 reads CSARRQGQPQHF. The CDR3 nucleotides are TGCAGTGCTAGAAGACAGGGTCAGCCCCAGCATTTT.

About this clonotype: A read error may be the cause here, since a much bigger clone is one base away. This chain links TRBV12-1 with TRBJ2-1; the table's D call TRBD2 went unverified against the DNA. TRBV12-1 is a pseudogene locus. The length of the CDR3 is 17 residues. For the CDR3, the DNA is TGTGCCAGCAACTCAAGTAGCGGGAGGATTATATACAATGAGCAGTTCTTC. Protein product: CASNSSSGRIIYNEQFF.

The rearrangement links TRBV6-1 to TRBJ2-2, with unresolved D. The CDR3 spans 15 residues. Germline-derived CDR1 and CDR2 are MNHNS and SASEGT. Trimming removed 3 bases at V and 6 bases at J, with 14 bases between. The CDR3 region is CASSDFNSWPGELFF. The DNA for the CDR3 is TGTGCCAGCAGTGATTTTAACTCGTGGCCCGGGGAGCTGTTTTTT.

This clonotype was seen a few times. The V call is TRBV25-1, the J call TRBJ2-7; 11 nucleotides match TRBD2. Germline V gene data show CDR1 as MGHDK and CDR2 as SYGVNS. Germline trimming cut 0 bases from V and 0 bases from J; bases unmatched to any gene: 7. The CDR3 loop spans 18 amino acids. The CDR3 DNA reads TGTGCCAGCAGTGAATACACGACTAGCGGGGCGGACTCCTACGAGCAGTACTTC. Translating it yields CASSEYTTSGADSYEQYF.

This clonotype occurred a few times. The gene calls are TRBV6-4 and TRBJ2-3, with 9 bases aligning to TRBD1. The CDR3 spans 14 residues. The ends lost 4 bases at V and 1 base at J; junction bases unmatched: 0. CDR1 and CDR2 (germline): MRHNA, SNTAGT. The CDR3: CASSGTGGTDTQYF. DNA of the CDR3: TGTGCCAGCAGTGGGACAGGGGGCACAGATACGCAGTATTTT.

This clonotype was seen ten or more times. This chain links TRBV4-3 with TRBJ2-2, with a tentative D call TRBD1 (6 bases). The germline V and J ends were trimmed by 0 bases and 4 bases, with 12 bases remaining between them. The CDR3 runs to 16 residues. Germline CDR1 LGHNA, CDR2 YSLEER. The CDR3 sequence is CASSQEPQGSTGELFF. In nucleotides, the CDR3 is TGCGCCAGCAGCCAAGAGCCACAGGGAAGCACCGGGGAGCTGTTTTTT.

This CDR3 reads CASRSANQETQYF. CDR3 nucleotides: TGCGCCAGCAGATCTGCGAACCAAGAGACCCAGTACTTC. J is TRBJ2-5 and V is TRBV5-1; D remains unclear. Trimming stripped 5 bases from V and 0 bases from J, with 8 bases between. Germline loops: CDR1 SGHRS, CDR2 YFSETQ. CDR3 size: 13 residues.

This clonotype was recorded at least ten times. The rearrangement uses TRBV20-1 and TRBJ2-7, with TRBD1 matching over 9 bases. The germline V gene has CDR1 DFQATT and CDR2 SNEGSKA (reference sequence). This CDR3 is built from 13 residues. V lost 4 bases, J lost 4 bases, and 5 bases stayed unmatched. CDR3 region: CSAKGQGLYEQYF. Here the CDR3 DNA reads TGCAGTGCTAAGGGACAGGGTCTTTACGAGCAGTACTTC.

The chain uses TRBV19 and TRBJ2-7; tentative D call: TRBD1 (5 bases). Between the trimmed V and J ends, which lost 3 bases and 5 bases, there was a span of 14 bases. From germline, CDR1 is LNHDA and CDR2 SQIVND (reference sequence). This CDR3 comprises 14 residues. The CDR3 DNA reads as TGTGCCAGTAGTATGGGGCTCACAGACAACGAGCAGTACTTC. Protein sequence: CASSMGLTDNEQYF.

This clonotype has a handful of counts. CDR3 in amino acids: CSVRDRGQGTEAFF. The CDR3 DNA follows: TGCAGCGTAAGGGACAGGGGGCAGGGCACTGAAGCTTTCTTT. The chain couples TRBV29-1 to TRBJ1-1; the match to TRBD1 covers 12 bases. This CDR3 spans 14 amino acids. Germline lookup yields CDR1 SQVTM and CDR2 ANQGSEA. The J segment lost 4 bases and the V segment lost 6 bases, leaving 6 bases of the junction unmatched.

This clonotype was seen only once. This chain joins TRBV7-2 and TRBJ2-5; D is undetermined. Germline loops: CDR1 SGHTA, CDR2 FQGNSA. The CDR3 has 13 amino acids. V was trimmed by 5 bases and J by 9 bases, leaving 16 bases between them. CDR3: CASSLRFNQPQYF. The CDR3 DNA reads as TGTGCCAGCAGCCTCCGCTTCAATCAGCCCCAGTACTTC.

The chain employs TRBV19 and TRBJ2-7; 8 bases map to TRBD1. This CDR3 spans 14 amino acids. Germline assignment: CDR1 LNHDA and CDR2 SQIVND (reference sequence). V was pared by 6 bases and J by 4 bases, with 8 bases of the junction left unmatched. The CDR3 nucleotides are TGTGCCAGTAGCTCCCGAACAGGGGGGTACGAGCAGTACTTC. It encodes CASSSRTGGYEQYF.

This clonotype was counted between two and nine times. This chain links TRBV2 with TRBJ2-5; D is unresolved. Germline CDR1 SNHLY, CDR2 FYNNEI. The CDR3 sequence is 12 residues long. The ends were cut back, 7 bases at V and 5 bases at J, with 11 bases in the middle. This chain's CDR3 is CASNFGEETQYF. CDR3 sequence (DNA): TGTGCCAGCAACTTTGGTGAGGAGACCCAGTACTTC. The full variable domain, completed using reference TRBV2 and TRBJ2-5, is EPEVTQTPSHQVTQMGQEVILRCVPISNHLYFYWYRQILGQKVEFLVSFYNNEISEKSEIFDDQFSVERPDGSNFTLKIRSTKLEDSAMYFCASNFGEETQYFGPGTRLLVL.

This chain joins TRBV20-1 and TRBJ2-3, with unresolved D. Germline V CDR1 and CDR2: DFQATT, SNEGSKA (reference sequence). This CDR3 has 10 amino acids. V shed 4 bases and J shed 10 bases, with 9 bases lying between them. The CDR3 bases are TGCAGTGCTAAAGCTAGTGCGCAGTATTTT. Protein: CSAKASAQYF.

This chain connects TRBV5-1 to TRBJ2-7; D unclear. V gave up 0 bases and J gave up 6 bases, with 10 bases separating them. Germline assignment: CDR1 SGHRS and CDR2 YFSETQ. The CDR3 runs 13 residues. For the CDR3, the DNA is TGCGCCAGCAGCTTGGATGGGGTTGGCGAGCAGTACTTC. Translation gives CASSLDGVGEQYF.